A selection of T cell receptor beta chains follows, all from one sample in a study of cytomegalovirus exposure and HLA in healthy donors. Produced via immunoSEQ multiplex PCR; TCRdb's table is partial and in-frame only. The table lists roughly 180,000 clones, about four fifths of them singletons. Sequencing was performed on PBMCs. The source is a man aged 18 to 30 in good health and CMV-seropositive. Each CDR3 is given with its conserved first and last residue. Fields, in order: clone size, J gene, D gene, V gene, CDR3 DNA, CDR3 protein. The D gene is left open where the match is weak. Size values are once, few and many counts, or a class for expanded clones, and some rows have none.

. | TRBJ2-7 | TRBD2 | TRBV5-4 | TGTGCCAGCAGCCTGACTAGCGGTTCCTACGAGCAGTACTTC | CASSLTSGSYEQYF
. | TRBJ1-5 | . | TRBV18 | TGTGCCAGCTCACCTTCGGGGGACCAGCCCCAGCATTTT | CASSPSGDQPQHF
. | TRBJ2-3 | . | TRBV7-9 | TGTGCCAGCACCCGACGGGGGTTGACAGATACGCAGTATTTT | CASTRRGLTDTQYF
. | TRBJ1-5 | TRBD1 | TRBV27 | TGTGCCAGCAGTTTGACAGGGAGCAATCAGCCCCAGCATTTT | CASSLTGSNQPQHF
. | TRBJ2-1 | . | TRBV5-6 | TGTGCCAGCACCCTGCGAACAGGGCTCAATGAGCAGTTCTTC | CASTLRTGLNEQFF
. | TRBJ1-2 | . | TRBV28 | TGTGCCAGCAGTTGGGACACGCGGAACTATGGCTACACCTTC | CASSWDTRNYGYTF
. | TRBJ1-1 | . | TRBV6-1 | TGTGCCAGCAGTGAAGTCCCCGGGATCAAGAACACTGAAGCTTTCTTT | CASSEVPGIKNTEAFF
few | TRBJ1-2 | . | TRBV4-2 | TGTGCCAGCAGCCAAGATGGTAGGACAGATAACTATGGCTACACCTTC | CASSQDGRTDNYGYTF
once | TRBJ2-3 | TRBD1 | TRBV6-4 | TGTGCCAGCAGTTCAACAGGGGGAAGGGGCACAGATACGCAGTATTTT | CASSSTGGRGTDTQYF
. | TRBJ1-2 | TRBD1 | TRBV7-2 | TGTGCCAGCAGCTTAGCGGGGACAGACTATGGCTACACCTTC | CASSLAGTDYGYTF
. | TRBJ1-3 | . | TRBV15 | TGTGCCACCAGCAGATCCAGGGTGACTGGAAACACCATATATTTT | CATSRSRVTGNTIYF
. | TRBJ2-1 | TRBD2 | TRBV7-3 | TGTGCCAGCAGCTTAATGCCCCTCGGGACTAGCGGGAGCCCCTACAATGAGCAGTTCTTC | CASSLMPLGTSGSPYNEQFF
. | TRBJ2-3 | TRBD2 | TRBV6-1 | TGTGCCAGCAGTGAATCAGCGGGAAGCACAGATACGCAGTATTTT | CASSESAGSTDTQYF
. | TRBJ2-7 | TRBD1 | TRBV19 | TGTGCCAGTAGTAGAGGACAGGGGCTGACCTACGAGCAGTACTTC | CASSRGQGLTYEQYF
. | TRBJ2-1 | . | TRBV4-1 | TGCGCCAGCAGCCAATCATCAGGGGTGCCCTACAATGAGCAGTTCTTC | CASSQSSGVPYNEQFF
. | TRBJ2-2 | TRBD2 | TRBV5-6 | TGTGCCAGCAGCTTGCCTAGCGGGAGGGATTTGATGAACACCGGGGAGCTGTTTTTT | CASSLPSGRDLMNTGELFF
. | TRBJ2-1 | TRBD1 | TRBV12-5 | TGTGCTAGTGGGACCACAGGGGCGGGTGAGCAGTTCTTC | CASGTTGAGEQFF
. | TRBJ2-7 | TRBD1 | TRBV7-9 | TGTGCCAGCAGCCACCATAGTGGGTTGCAGGGGGCGTGGTACGAGCAGTACTTC | CASSHHSGLQGAWYEQYF
. | TRBJ2-3 | . | TRBV6-5 | TGTGCCAGCAGTCTATTTACAGGTAGCACAGATACGCAGTATTTT | CASSLFTGSTDTQYF
. | TRBJ2-3 | TRBD2 | TRBV13 | TGTGCCAGCAGCCCCAACCCCGGGGGGGAGAGCCGCACAGATACGCAGTATTTT | CASSPNPGGESRTDTQYF
. | TRBJ1-1 | TRBD1 | TRBV5-1 | TGCGCCAGCAGCCAGGGACAGGGGAAGACTGAAGCTTTCTTT | CASSQGQGKTEAFF
. | TRBJ1-2 | . | TRBV20-1 | TGCAGTGCTCGGGGGTCCTATGGCTACACCTTC | CSARGSYGYTF
. | TRBJ2-2 | . | TRBV29-1 | TGCAGCGTCCCTGGGGAGGGGGGATCCACCGGGGAGCTGTTTTTT | CSVPGEGGSTGELFF
. | TRBJ2-1 | . | TRBV9 | TGTGCCAGCACCAGGACGGGTGATAGCGATGAGCAGTTCTTC | CASTRTGDSDEQFF
. | TRBJ1-1 | TRBD1 | TRBV4-1 | TGCGCCAGCAGCCAAGATCAGTGGGGACAGCCCAACACTGAAGCTTTCTTT | CASSQDQWGQPNTEAFF
. | TRBJ2-5 | TRBD2 | TRBV29-1 | TGCAGCGTTTTCACTAGTAGCGGGAGTGGGAGAGAGACCCAGTACTTC | CSVFTSSGSGRETQYF
. | TRBJ2-2 | . | TRBV28 | TGTGCCAACTCTAGGGGCAGCACCGGGGAGCTGTTTTTT | CANSRGSTGELFF
. | TRBJ1-1 | . | TRBV9 | TGTGCCAGCAGCGTAGCCGCCAAAGGAGGCGAAGCTTTCTTT | CASSVAAKGGEAFF
. | TRBJ1-1 | . | TRBV30 | TGTGCCTGGACGTTACAAGTGAACACTGAAGCTTTCTTT | CAWTLQVNTEAFF
. | TRBJ2-3 | . | TRBV30 | TGTGCCTGGCTGACAGATACGCAGTATTTT | CAWLTDTQYF
. | TRBJ1-2 | TRBD1 | TRBV19 | TGTGCCAGTAGGCCCGGGACAGGGGTTTATGGCTACACCTTC | CASRPGTGVYGYTF
. | TRBJ2-7 | TRBD1 | TRBV27 | TGTGCCAGCAGTTTGAGGGACAGGGCCTACGGAGAGCAGTACTTC | CASSLRDRAYGEQYF
. | TRBJ1-1 | TRBD1 | TRBV27 | TGTGCCAGCTCGACAGGGGGTGACACTGAAGCTTTCTTT | CASSTGGDTEAFF
. | TRBJ1-1 | TRBD1 | TRBV29-1 | TGCAGCGTTGGGGGACAGACCCCTGAAGCTTTCTTT | CSVGGQTPEAFF
. | TRBJ2-7 | . | TRBV15 | TGTGCCACCAACACGGAGCGCGGGACCCCCACCTACGAGCAGTACTTC | CATNTERGTPTYEQYF
. | TRBJ2-7 | TRBD1 | TRBV2 | TGTGCCAGCCGTAAACCCCGGGACAGCTCCTACGAGCAGTACTTC | CASRKPRDSSYEQYF
few | TRBJ2-5 | TRBD1 | TRBV6-6 | TGTGCCAGCAGGGGGACAGGGAGAGAGACCCAGTACTTC | CASRGTGRETQYF
few | TRBJ1-4 | . | TRBV7-3 | TGTGCCAGCAGCTTAACGGGAGGGGAAAATGAAAAACTGTTTTTT | CASSLTGGENEKLFF
. | TRBJ2-7 | . | TRBV7-2 | TGTGCCAGCAGCTTAGTCGGACAATCCGACTACGAGCAGTACTTC | CASSLVGQSDYEQYF
. | TRBJ2-5 | TRBD1 | TRBV29-1 | TGCAGCGCCTACAGGGGCCTGGGGGAGACCCAGTACTTC | CSAYRGLGETQYF
. | TRBJ1-4 | . | TRBV19 | TGTGCCAGTAGTATTGGTGCAGGGCCGGAAAAACTGTTTTTT | CASSIGAGPEKLFF
. | TRBJ2-1 | . | TRBV20-1 | TGCAGTGCGAGGGAGGTCAATGAGCAGTTCTTC | CSAREVNEQFF
. | TRBJ2-5 | . | TRBV6-5 | TGTGCCAGCAGTCCTCAGGGGAGGGGATGGGAGACCCAGTACTTC | CASSPQGRGWETQYF
. | TRBJ2-5 | TRBD1 | TRBV6-6 | TGTGCCAGCAGGCGGCCAGGGGGTCAAGAGACCCAGTACTTC | CASRRPGGQETQYF
. | TRBJ1-5 | . | TRBV2 | TGTGCCAGCAGTGTCGCAGGGAGGGATGATCAGCCCCAGCATTTT | CASSVAGRDDQPQHF
. | TRBJ2-7 | . | TRBV7-9 | TGTGCCAGCAGCCCGGGGTCGGGGGAGCAGTACTTC | CASSPGSGEQYF
. | TRBJ2-2 | . | TRBV7-2 | TGTGCCAGCAGCTTAGTGTCAGGGCCTCAGGGGGAGCTGTTTTTT | CASSLVSGPQGELFF
. | TRBJ1-5 | TRBD1 | TRBV28 | TGTGCCAGCATTCGGACAGGCGGGCGGCCCCAGCATTTT | CASIRTGGRPQHF